Ten or more counts support the clone carrying this TCR beta chain. The data are from a study of regulatory T cells in long-lasting Graves disease. In the study overall: Antithyroid drug exposure in newly diagnosed Graves' patients had lasted under 3 months.

Trimming took 3 bases from V and 0 from J; bases not matched to a gene: 8. CDR3 length equals 17 residues. Germline CDR1 reads MDHEN; CDR2 reads SYDVKM. Construction of TCR beta libraries relied on iRepertoire HTBI primers and on Arm-PCR targeting CDR3 regions. TCRdb reprocessed the multiplex PCR reads with MiXCR, giving one entry per CDR3 protein. The sample has 440,000 or so distinct CDR3 sequences; under 15% are singletons. The time point: newly diagnosed GD, antithyroid drugs for less than 3 months. After RNA was extracted from PBMCs, the TCR library was made from it. These data were also filed under a second study, of T cells in Graves' hyperthyroidism and ophthalmopathy. That paper adds: HTBI primers were employed in a first-round RT-PCR of the TCR CDR3.

This specimen consisted of peripheral blood mononuclear cells (PBMCs), obtained at new diagnosis, from a patient treated with antithyroid drugs. This chain links TRBV28 with TRBJ2-7, with 10 bases that match TRBD2. The TCR comes from a woman in her twenties or thirties with Graves disease. CDR3 nucleotides: TGTGCCAGCAGTTTGGAGCCTAGCGGGAGCCACTCCTACGAGCAGTACTTC. Translating it yields CASSLEPSGSHSYEQYF.